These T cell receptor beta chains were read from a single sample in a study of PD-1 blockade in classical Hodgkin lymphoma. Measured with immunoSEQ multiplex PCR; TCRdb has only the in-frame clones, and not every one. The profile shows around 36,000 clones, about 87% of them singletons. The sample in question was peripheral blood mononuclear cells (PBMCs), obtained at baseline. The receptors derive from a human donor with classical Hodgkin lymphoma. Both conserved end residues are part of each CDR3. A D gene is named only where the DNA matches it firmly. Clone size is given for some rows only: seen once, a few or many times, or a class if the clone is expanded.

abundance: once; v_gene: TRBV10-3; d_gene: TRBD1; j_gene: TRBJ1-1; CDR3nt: TGTGCCATCAGTGGGACAGGGGGCAGGTCTGAAGCTTTCTTT; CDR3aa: CAISGTGGRSEAFF
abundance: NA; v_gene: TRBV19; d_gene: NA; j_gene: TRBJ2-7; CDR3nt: TGTGCCAGTAGTATAGGGATAACCTACGAGCAGTACTTC; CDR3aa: CASSIGITYEQYF
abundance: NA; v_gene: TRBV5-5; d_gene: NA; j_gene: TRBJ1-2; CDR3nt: TGTGCCAGCAGCCAAGGAAGTTTCTGGACCCCTCTCTATGGCTACACCTTC; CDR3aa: CASSQGSFWTPLYGYTF
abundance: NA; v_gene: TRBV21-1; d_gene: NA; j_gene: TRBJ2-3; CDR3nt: TGTGCCAGCAGCAAAGGACTAGCGGCTAGCACAGATACGCAGTATTTT; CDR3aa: CASSKGLAASTDTQYF
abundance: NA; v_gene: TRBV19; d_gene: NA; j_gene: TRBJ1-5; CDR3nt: TGTGCCAGTAGTTTAGGGAGGGGACCGAGCAATCAGCCCCAGCATTTT; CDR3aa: CASSLGRGPSNQPQHF
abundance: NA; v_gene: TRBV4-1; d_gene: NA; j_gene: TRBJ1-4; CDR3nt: TGCGCCAGCAGCCAGAGTCCGCCAGCTAATGAAAAACTGTTTTTT; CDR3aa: CASSQSPPANEKLFF
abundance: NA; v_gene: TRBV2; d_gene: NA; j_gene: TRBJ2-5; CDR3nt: TGTGCCAGCACCAGGACGATCTCCCGGGAGACCCAGTACTTC; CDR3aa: CASTRTISRETQYF
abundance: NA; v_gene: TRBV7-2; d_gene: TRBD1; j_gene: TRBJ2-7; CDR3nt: TGTGCCAGCAGCTCCTGGGACAGGGGGTCCTACGAGCAGTACTTC; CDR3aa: CASSSWDRGSYEQYF
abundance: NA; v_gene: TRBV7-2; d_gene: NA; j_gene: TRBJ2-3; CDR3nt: TGTGCCAGCAGCTCGCCCGGGACTCCGTACACAGATACGCAGTATTTT; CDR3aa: CASSSPGTPYTDTQYF
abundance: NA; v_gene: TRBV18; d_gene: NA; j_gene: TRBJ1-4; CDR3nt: TGTGCCAGCTCACCACCGCGACCGTTTAATGAAAAACTGTTTTTT; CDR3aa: CASSPPRPFNEKLFF
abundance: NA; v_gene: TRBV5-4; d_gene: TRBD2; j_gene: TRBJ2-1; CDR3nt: TGTGCCAGCAGTTACGGGACTAGCGGGGTCAATGAGCAGTTCTTC; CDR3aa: CASSYGTSGVNEQFF
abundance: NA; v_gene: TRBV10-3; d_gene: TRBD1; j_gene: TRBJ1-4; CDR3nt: TGTGCCATCAGGGGGACAGGGAATGAAAAACTGTTTTTT; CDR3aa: CAIRGTGNEKLFF
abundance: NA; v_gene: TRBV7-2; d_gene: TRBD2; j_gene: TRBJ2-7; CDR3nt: TGTGCCAGCAGCTTAGCACTAGCGGGAGACGAGCAGTACTTC; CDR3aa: CASSLALAGDEQYF
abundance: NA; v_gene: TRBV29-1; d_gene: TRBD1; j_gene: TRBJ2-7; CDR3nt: TGCAGCGTTGAAAGGGACAGGGGTAACGAGCAGTACTTC; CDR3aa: CSVERDRGNEQYF
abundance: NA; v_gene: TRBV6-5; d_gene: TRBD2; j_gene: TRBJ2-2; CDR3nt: TGTGCCAGCGCTCGCGGGGGGTCCGGGGAGCTGTTTTTT; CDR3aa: CASARGGSGELFF
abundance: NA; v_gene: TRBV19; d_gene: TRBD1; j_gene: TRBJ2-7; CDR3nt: TGTGCCAGTAGAGCCACGACAGGGGTTTACGAGCAGTACTTC; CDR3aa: CASRATTGVYEQYF
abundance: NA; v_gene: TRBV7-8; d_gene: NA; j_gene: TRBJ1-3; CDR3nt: TGTGCCAGCAGCTTAGGGGGGACCTCCTCTGGAAACACCATATATTTT; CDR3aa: CASSLGGTSSGNTIYF
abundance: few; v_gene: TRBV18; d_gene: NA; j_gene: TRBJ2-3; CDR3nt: TGTGCCAGCTCACCGCGGGGCGGGGGCACAGATACGCAGTATTTT; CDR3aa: CASSPRGGGTDTQYF
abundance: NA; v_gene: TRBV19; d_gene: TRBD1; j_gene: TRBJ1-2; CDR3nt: TGTGCCAGTAGTACTCGGACAGGGGGGTATGGCTACACCTTC; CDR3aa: CASSTRTGGYGYTF
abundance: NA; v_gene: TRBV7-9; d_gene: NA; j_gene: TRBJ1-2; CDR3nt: TGTGCCAGCACCACAGGGTGGGGCTATGGCTACACCTTC; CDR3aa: CASTTGWGYGYTF
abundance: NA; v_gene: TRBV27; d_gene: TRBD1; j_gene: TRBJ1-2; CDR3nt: TGTGCCAGCAGTCGAATTGGGGGACAGGGGGCGCGTGGCTACACCTTC; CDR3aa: CASSRIGGQGARGYTF
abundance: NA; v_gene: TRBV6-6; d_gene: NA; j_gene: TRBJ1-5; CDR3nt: TGTGCCAGCAGTGTCCCCTCGACGGCCCCAGGGCAGCCCCAGCATTTT; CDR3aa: CASSVPSTAPGQPQHF
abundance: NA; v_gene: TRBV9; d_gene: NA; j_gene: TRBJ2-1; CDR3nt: TGTGCCAGCAGCGTAGTGGAGGATAGCTCCTACAATGAGCAGTTCTTC; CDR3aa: CASSVVEDSSYNEQFF
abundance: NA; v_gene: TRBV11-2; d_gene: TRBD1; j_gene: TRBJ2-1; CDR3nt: TGTGCCAGCAGCTTAAGGGACAGGGTCCCCCCCAGCTCCTACAATGAGCAGTTCTTC; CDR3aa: CASSLRDRVPPSSYNEQFF
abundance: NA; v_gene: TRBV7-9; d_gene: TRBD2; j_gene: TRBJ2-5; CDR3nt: TGTGCCAGCAGCTTAGCGCTGCTAGCGGGGGGGCCCCAAGAGACCCAGTACTTC; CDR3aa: CASSLALLAGGPQETQYF
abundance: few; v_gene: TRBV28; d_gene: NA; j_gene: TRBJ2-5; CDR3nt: TGTGCCAGCAGCCCCCCATATGGGGAAAGCGTAGAAGAGACCCAGTACTTC; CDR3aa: CASSPPYGESVEETQYF
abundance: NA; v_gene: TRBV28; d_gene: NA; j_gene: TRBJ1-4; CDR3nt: TGTGCCAGCCGTACAGGGACTAATGAAAAACTGTTTTTT; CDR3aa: CASRTGTNEKLFF
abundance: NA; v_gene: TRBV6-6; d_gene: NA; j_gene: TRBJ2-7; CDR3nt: TGTGCCAGCAGTCACACGTCAGGGTCGAACGAGCAGTACTTC; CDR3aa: CASSHTSGSNEQYF
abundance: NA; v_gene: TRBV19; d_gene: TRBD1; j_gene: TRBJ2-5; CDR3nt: TGTGCCAGTAGCACTACAGGGGGCTTGGAGACCCAGTACTTC; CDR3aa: CASSTTGGLETQYF
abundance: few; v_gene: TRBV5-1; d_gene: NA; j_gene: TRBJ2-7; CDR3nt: TGCGCCAGCAGCTTGCTTCCTTTGAAGCAGGAGTCCGAGCAGTACTTC; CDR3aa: CASSLLPLKQESEQYF
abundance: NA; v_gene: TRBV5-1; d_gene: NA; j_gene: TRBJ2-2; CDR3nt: TGCGCCAGCAGCAACAGGGCGGCCGGGGAGCTGTTTTTT; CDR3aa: CASSNRAAGELFF
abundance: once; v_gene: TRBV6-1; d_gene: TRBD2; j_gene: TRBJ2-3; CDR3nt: TGTGCCAGCCAAAGCGGGGGGCACACAGATACGCAGTATTTT; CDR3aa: CASQSGGHTDTQYF